The clone carrying this T cell receptor (beta chain) was seen only a few times. Trimming took off 2 bases at V and 4 bases at J, with 21 bases between the two ends. Germline V gene data show CDR1 as SGHNT and CDR2 as YYREEE (reference sequence). The CDR3 extends over 17 amino acids. The entry originates in a study of blood T cell repertoires in COVID-19. Study-level information: The samples span acute and convalescent COVID-19 from the United States, Italy and Spain. PBMCs, B-cell-depleted T cells, or T cells provided the cDNA or gDNA that made up the material.

In the authors' methods: Reference gene primer amplification in the assay estimated nucleated cell counts. The protocol was immunoSEQ multiplex PCR, while the TCRdb copy is restricted to in-frame clones and leaves out a portion. That table gives V, J and clone size, and the DNA gave D and trimming. The sample shows around 160,000 clones, more than 75% of them seen only once. This clonotype originated in a man in his 60s with active or convalescent COVID-19. V is TRBV5-4 and J is TRBJ1-2; D is perhaps TRBD1 (6 bases). The material sequenced was peripheral blood. CDR3 protein: CASSFNRGGGIGYGYTF. CDR3 DNA sequence: TGTGCCAGCAGCTTTAATAGGGGAGGGGGGATCGGCTATGGCTACACCTTC.